The rows below give T cell receptor beta chains drawn from one sample of a study of shared clonotypes between healthy human individuals. TCRdb's copy holds only in-frame clones and misses some; the assay was immunoSEQ multiplex PCR. This sample has about 2.3 million clones, with roughly 90% found just once. The material sequenced was naive CD4+ T cells from PBMCs. The receptors shown here come from a man younger than 35 in good health. Some clones in this sample may be carry-over from other donors' samples. CDR3s include the opening cysteine and the closing phenylalanine or tryptophan. Fields, in order: J gene, D gene, CDR3 length, clone size, V gene, CDR3 DNA, CDR3 protein. D genes are given only for firm matches. Not all rows give a size; the values are once, few, many and, for expanded clones, a class.

TRBJ1-2	TRBD1	14	.	TRBV28	TGTGCCAGCAGTTATGCGGACAGGGGAGCTGGCTACACCTTC	CASSYADRGAGYTF
TRBJ1-2	.	15	once	TRBV9	TGTGCCAGCAGCGCACGACAGGCCCTCGTTGGCGGCTACACCTTC	CASSARQALVGGYTF
TRBJ1-2	.	15	.	TRBV6-1	TGTGCCAGCACCCCAAGACCGGGACGCGGGTATGGCTACACCTTC	CASTPRPGRGYGYTF
TRBJ2-7	.	15	.	TRBV6-5	TGTGCCAGCAGTGTACCGGGAGAACCCGCGGGCGAGCAGTACTTC	CASSVPGEPAGEQYF
TRBJ2-5	.	13	.	TRBV11-2	TGTGCCAGCAGCTCCGGACTGGGAGAGACCCAGTACTTC	CASSSGLGETQYF
TRBJ1-1	TRBD1	15	.	TRBV5-1	TGCGCCAGCAACCTTAGGACAGGCCGGAACACTGAAGCTTTCTTT	CASNLRTGRNTEAFF
TRBJ2-3	TRBD2	16	.	TRBV28	TGTGCCAGCAGTCCTGAGGGGGTAAGCGGGAGAGATACGCAGTATTTT	CASSPEGVSGRDTQYF
TRBJ2-1	.	14	.	TRBV5-8	TGTGCCAGCAGTCCGACAGGGACTAGGAATGAGCAGTTCTTC	CASSPTGTRNEQFF
TRBJ2-2	TRBD1	16	.	TRBV27	TGTGCCAGCAAAATTACAGGGGTATGGGACACCGGGGAGCTGTTTTTT	CASKITGVWDTGELFF
TRBJ2-2	TRBD1	16	.	TRBV11-2	TGTGCCAGCAGCCGTAGGACAGGTTCGACCACCGGGGAGCTGTTTTTT	CASSRRTGSTTGELFF